This is a list of T cell receptor beta chains from one sample in a study of CD8 T cells in Susac syndrome. From the immunoSEQ multiplex PCR reads, TCRdb called clonotypes with MiXCR, one entry per CDR3 protein. This sample carries roughly 150,000 distinct CDR3 sequences, approximately 94% of them seen once, and the ten largest clones take 0.065% to 0.095%. Material: CD4+ T cells from PBMCs. These receptors were taken from a human donor with Susac syndrome. Both conserved end residues are trimmed from each CDR3. Size is stated for part of the rows, as once, few or many counts, or as a class when the clone is expanded.

V	size	CDR3
TRBV20-1	once	SAIWGITLEQY
TRBV5-6	.	ASSPNPQGARGEQY
TRBV11-2	.	ASSPTTGRGTEAF
TRBV20-1	.	SAATDRRGTEAF
TRBV5-1	.	ASSLSSGGEQETQY
TRBV20-1	.	SGEASGTSYEQY
TRBV5-1	.	ASSSPGQGNEQY
TRBV7-3	few	ASSFTYTDTQY
TRBV21-1	.	ASSGLRTATFPETQY
TRBV5-1	.	ASSLGREGETQY
TRBV10-3	.	AIRGTGNQPQH
TRBV18	.	ASSPSSGSSYNEQF
TRBV20-1	.	SARTSGKTDTQY
TRBV29-1	once	SVVPGGNEQF
TRBV20-1	.	SAREWPEAF
TRBV20-1	.	TIGATNTEAF
TRBV5-1	.	ASSPQGISYEQY
TRBV5-1	.	ASSGGQGIGNEQF
TRBV20-1	once	SARVGSGTSNYNEQF
TRBV18	.	ASSRDGGNQPQH
TRBV9	.	ASSVGLTNTGELF
TRBV28	.	AAFAGTSGGGGYEQY
TRBV20-1	.	SASDRDRFSIQY
TRBV27	.	ASSLRWPPQETQY
TRBV20-1	.	SARDRPYEQY
TRBV29-1	once	SVRGQGYTEAF
TRBV20-1	.	SARGQVWDTGELF
TRBV20-1	.	SARDPEGSSYEQY
TRBV4-1	.	ASSQPTSGFYEQY
TRBV28	.	ASSSLGWDSLYEQY
TRBV29-1	.	SVGGTEAF
TRBV7-9	.	ASSEGQGTSGTQH
TRBV10-3	.	AISEQGNNSPLH
TRBV7-9	.	ASSGADTQY
TRBV4-2	.	ASSQAHLAGGFGSYEQY
TRBV20-1	.	SARTGGGTEAF
TRBV7-2	.	ASSEQTVPNGYT
TRBV5-1	.	ASSGQPYNEQF
TRBV20-1	.	SARGGGAYNEQF
TRBV4-1	.	ASSQDRVHSEAF
TRBV29-1	.	SASGTDPNQPQH
TRBV5-6	few	ASSFTSSEQY
TRBV4-1	.	ASSQAASGRLNQPQH
TRBV7-2	.	ASSPRQGSPLH
TRBV28	.	ASSLFGDRGRGQETQY
TRBV5-1	.	ASSSWALTDTQY
TRBV4-1	.	ASSQGSRAGGAEAF
TRBV29-1	.	SAGRDRLNTEAF
TRBV11-2	.	ASSLGAGGGETQY
TRBV6-1	.	ASSNGETQY
TRBV18	few	ASSPLAGGYNEQF
TRBV23-1	few	ASNRETNEKLF
TRBV3-1	.	ASSQEAGLYNEQF
TRBV15	.	ATSREKGQETQY
TRBV6-5	.	ASSYGYGQRFTGELF